This TCR beta chain was retrieved from a study of blood T cell repertoires in COVID-19. Participant age was roughly 18 to 95 years, and participants resided in fewer than 30 US areas. Participant-reported clinical history was the basis for cohort assignment. Trimming removed 1 base from V and 7 bases from J, with 5 bases in between. Per germline, CDR1 LGHDT and CDR2 YNNKEL (reference sequence). The CDR3 covers 13 residues. Original handling: Estimates of nucleated cell counts were drawn from the amplification of reference gene primers. Libraries were prepared by immunoSEQ multiplex PCR; TCRdb keeps only in-frame clonotypes and omits some of them. The DNA gave D and trimming, while V, J and clone size come from that table. The repertoire has about 230,000 clones, 89% of them found once; the top ten carry around 3.7%.

Sequenced: PBMCs or T cells enriched from blood (not recorded which). The receptor comes from a woman in her twenties or thirties with acute COVID-19. This rearrangement joins TRBV3-1 (or the pseudogene TRBV3-2) to TRBJ1-6; unclear D gene. CDR3 in DNA: TGTGCCAGCAGCCAAGTCCCGAATTCACCCCTCCACTTT. The encoded protein is CASSQVPNSPLHF.